This TCR beta chain was observed in a study of blood T cell repertoires in COVID-19 (TCRdb year 2020). About the investigation overall: The collaborator samples originated in the United States, Italy and Spain and spanned the acute and convalescent phases of COVID-19. The material from the prospective study consisted of cDNA or gDNA derived from T cells, B-cell-depleted T cells, or PBMCs. The dataset comprised deeply sampled blood TCRbeta repertoires from subjects exposed to, actively infected with, or recovered from COVID-19. The repertoires were made available in a free public database intended to serve as a resource for research on the immune response to SARS-CoV-2. The samples were drawn from two sources: the first 160 participants of the ongoing ImmuneRACE study, and 1,200 or so subjects contributed by 6 global collaborators. A de-identified subject ID, COVID-19 status, age in years and sex were almost always included in the sample metadata. HLA class I and class II types, where available, came from metadata supplied by the sample provider rather than from assay-based typing.

With respect to this clone: Its cognate antigen has yet to be identified. Nothing much larger sits one base from this clone, and base qualities are not available.

The study at large found these results: The amount of clinical and demographic metadata varied by source and participant and was provided uncurated.

At one collaborating source in Seattle, patients were enrolled during active infection and were followed longitudinally through the course of disease. Collaborating institutions collected whole blood in K2EDTA tubes following their own protocols. For TCRbeta analysis, collaborators shipped samples as frozen whole blood, isolated PBMCs, or DNA extracted from either of those sample types. TCRbeta CDR3 regions were amplified from genomic DNA using the immunoSEQ Assay, a bias-controlled multiplex PCR. In the original analysis: The number of nucleated cells in each sample was estimated by amplification of reference gene primers within the assay. To quantify the absolute abundance of each unique TCRbeta CDR3 rearrangement, sequence reads were collapsed and filtered. For each sample, productive Simpson clonality was calculated as the square root of Simpson's diversity index across productive rearrangements. This immuneACCESS table, as held by TCRdb, lists in-frame sequences with V and J called but not all clones. Of the missing ones, under half trace to an unresolved V gene in checked studies; the others have no known cause. V and J calls and clone size are as listed in that table; D and trimming were resolved from the DNA. The sample has about 370,000 clones on record, around 87% of them singletons. The ten largest clones capture roughly 10% of the sample.

CDR1 and CDR2 were assigned from the germline V gene (reference sequence) as LNHNV and YYDKDF. Taken from cysteine to phenylalanine, the CDR3 has 14 residues. Only the CDR3 DNA is retained, 42 bases long and in frame from the first base. V is cut back by 8 bases and J by 6 bases, with 6 bases in the junction unmatched. The V gene is TRBV15 and the J gene is TRBJ1-5, with 11 bases matching TRBD1. Material: peripheral blood. The source of this sequence is a woman aged 30 to 39 with COVID-19, enrolled during active disease. The nucleotide sequence is given as TGTGCCACCTTAGGACAGGGGGCAGGTCAGCCCCAGCATTTT. It translates as CATLGQGAGQPQHF.